The rows below give T cell receptor beta chains drawn from one sample of a study of cytomegalovirus exposure and HLA in healthy donors. The method was immunoSEQ multiplex PCR; TCRdb's version includes in-frame clones alone and lacks a portion of them. Of about 150,000 clones listed, roughly 75% are singletons. Specimen: PBMCs. The receptors shown here come from a man younger than 30 in good health and CMV-seropositive. The CDR3 runs from the conserved cysteine through the conserved F or W. D genes are given only for firm matches. Clone size is not always given. Where it is, it says once, few, many or a class for expanded clones.

clone size,V gene,J gene,D gene,CDR3 DNA,CDR3 protein
few,TRBV11-2,TRBJ2-1,-,TGTGCCAGCAGCTTAGACCTAGGCAATGAGCAGTTCTTC,CASSLDLGNEQFF
-,TRBV20-1,TRBJ2-7,-,TGCAGTGCTAGTCGGAGCGACGAGCAGTACTTC,CSASRSDEQYF
-,TRBV11-3,TRBJ1-5,-,TGTGCCAAACAGAACCCCATGATGAATCAGCCCCAGCATTTT,CAKQNPMMNQPQHF
-,TRBV7-3,TRBJ1-1,-,TGTGCCAGCAGCGAAAACAAACAACAGGGAGTGGCTTTCTTT,CASSENKQQGVAFF
-,TRBV20-1,TRBJ1-2,-,TGCAGTGCTAGTCGCCAGGTCGGCTACACCTTC,CSASRQVGYTF
-,TRBV28,TRBJ1-4,-,TGTGCCAGCACCTCCCAGGGTTGGGATGAAAAACTGTTTTTT,CASTSQGWDEKLFF
-,TRBV9,TRBJ2-1,-,TGTGCCAGCAGCGTAGATATTTCCCTGAGCTCCTACAATGAGCAGTTCTTC,CASSVDISLSSYNEQFF
-,TRBV19,TRBJ2-1,TRBD2,TGTGCCAGTAGTATGCTAGCGGGGGGTTCCAATGAGCAGTTCTTC,CASSMLAGGSNEQFF
-,TRBV15,TRBJ1-2,-,TGTGCCACCAGCAGAGATCAGGGTAACTATGGCTACACCTTC,CATSRDQGNYGYTF
-,TRBV7-9,TRBJ2-5,TRBD2,TGTGCCAGCAGCTTCCCGGGACTAGTGGGGCAAGAGACCCAGTACTTC,CASSFPGLVGQETQYF
-,TRBV7-9,TRBJ2-1,TRBD2,TGTGCCAGCAGCTCAAAGGGCCGGGGGGATGAGCAGTTCTTC,CASSSKGRGDEQFF
once,TRBV6-5,TRBJ2-5,-,TGTGCCAGCAGTTACCGAAAGGGGCAAGAGACCCAGTACTTC,CASSYRKGQETQYF
-,TRBV19,TRBJ2-3,TRBD1,TGTGCCAGTACGTTACGGGACAGGGGCACAGATACGCAGTATTTT,CASTLRDRGTDTQYF
-,TRBV7-7,TRBJ2-7,-,TGTGCCAGCAGCGTTAGGGGCGGCGAGCAGTACTTC,CASSVRGGEQYF
few,TRBV30,TRBJ1-1,-,TGTGCCTGGAGTAACATGATGAACACTGAAGCTTTCTTT,CAWSNMMNTEAFF
-,TRBV5-5,TRBJ2-5,-,TGTGCCAGCAGCCCTACTACACAAGAGACCCAGTACTTC,CASSPTTQETQYF
-,TRBV27,TRBJ1-5,-,TGTGCCAGCAGGAAGAAAGACGGGGGGCTATTTGGCAATCAGCCCCAGCATTTT,CASRKKDGGLFGNQPQHF
-,TRBV6-1,TRBJ2-7,-,TGTGCCACCTTCGGAACAGGGAGCTCCTACGAGCAGTACTTC,CATFGTGSSYEQYF
-,TRBV18,TRBJ2-7,TRBD2,TGTGCCAGCTCACCCTCCGGGACTAGCTCCGTCGAGCAGTACTTC,CASSPSGTSSVEQYF
-,TRBV7-9,TRBJ2-3,-,TGTGCCAGCAGCCCTAGCCGAGGGCGAGATACGCAGTATTTT,CASSPSRGRDTQYF
-,TRBV10-2,TRBJ2-3,TRBD2,TGCGCCAGCAGGACTAGCGGGATGGCAGATACGCAGTATTTT,CASRTSGMADTQYF
-,TRBV25-1,TRBJ2-7,-,TGTGCCAGCAGTGAGACAGGTGCCTACGAGCAGTACTTC,CASSETGAYEQYF
-,TRBV30,TRBJ2-2,TRBD1,TGTGCCTGGAGTACCACCGGGACAGGGGCGGCCGGGGAGCTGTTTTTT,CAWSTTGTGAAGELFF
few,TRBV5-1,TRBJ2-3,TRBD2,TGCGCCAGCAGCTGGGGACTAGCGGGAGGGACAGATACGCAGTATTTT,CASSWGLAGGTDTQYF
-,TRBV9,TRBJ2-6,-,TGTGCCAGCTCCTCTAAGGCGGGTTCTGGGGCCAACGTCCTGACTTTC,CASSSKAGSGANVLTF
few,TRBV5-4,TRBJ2-7,TRBD2,TGTGCCAGCAGCTCTTACAGCGGGAGAATGTACGAGCAGTACTTC,CASSSYSGRMYEQYF
-,TRBV14,TRBJ2-1,-,TGTGCCAGCAGCCAAGTAACTAACAATGAGCAGTTCTTC,CASSQVTNNEQFF
-,TRBV5-8,TRBJ2-7,TRBD2,TGTGCCAGCAGACCCCGACTAGCGGGAGGATCCTACGAGCAGTACTTC,CASRPRLAGGSYEQYF
-,TRBV5-1,TRBJ2-1,-,TGCGCCAGCAGCCCCGGGGACTTCTACAATGAGCAGTTCTTC,CASSPGDFYNEQFF
-,TRBV28,TRBJ2-7,-,TGTGCCAGCAGTTTATACTCGGGGCTAGCGAACTCCTACGAGCAGTACTTC,CASSLYSGLANSYEQYF
-,TRBV28,TRBJ2-5,-,TGTGCCAGCAGTTTACGGGAGACCCAGTACTTC,CASSLRETQYF
-,TRBV19,TRBJ2-1,-,TGTGCCAGTAGTACGGGACATGACTACAATGAGCAGTTCTTC,CASSTGHDYNEQFF
-,TRBV28,TRBJ2-5,TRBD2,TGTGCCAGCAGTCTGACTAGCGGGAGCAGTGAGACCCAGTACTTC,CASSLTSGSSETQYF
-,TRBV4-2,TRBJ1-1,-,TGTGCCAGCAGCGCGGATAACCCTGAAGCTTTCTTT,CASSADNPEAFF
-,TRBV6-6,TRBJ1-2,TRBD1,TGTGCCAGCAGTTACGTAGGGCAGGGGGCCGGGGGCTACACCTTC,CASSYVGQGAGGYTF
-,TRBV7-7,TRBJ2-7,TRBD1,TGTGCTAGCAGCTTAATGGGACAGACCCACGAGCAGTACTTC,CASSLMGQTHEQYF
few,TRBV10-3,TRBJ2-7,-,TGTGCCATCAGTGAGTCTGGTGACACCTACGAGCAGTACTTC,CAISESGDTYEQYF
-,TRBV9,TRBJ2-7,TRBD1,TGTGCCAGCAGCGTAGGGGTGACAGGGGTCTACGAGCAGTACTTC,CASSVGVTGVYEQYF
-,TRBV5-1,TRBJ1-5,TRBD1,TGCGCCAGCAGCCCTTCAGGGGGAACTGAGCAGCCCCAGCATTTT,CASSPSGGTEQPQHF
once,TRBV5-4,TRBJ2-7,-,TGTGCCAGCAGCTGGTCTGGCGGGTTATACGAGCAGTACTTC,CASSWSGGLYEQYF
-,TRBV5-1,TRBJ2-5,TRBD1,TGCGCCAGCAGCTTGCCCTCAGGGGGAGAGACCCAGTACTTC,CASSLPSGGETQYF
-,TRBV6-6,TRBJ1-5,-,TGTGCCAGCAGTTCACCTGACAGGAGCAATCAGCCCCAGCATTTT,CASSSPDRSNQPQHF
-,TRBV11-2,TRBJ1-4,-,TGTGCCAGCAGGGCCCCCCAGATGAATGAAAAACTGTTTTTT,CASRAPQMNEKLFF
-,TRBV27,TRBJ2-5,-,TGTGCCAGCAGTTCCAGGGACCAAGAGACCCAGTACTTC,CASSSRDQETQYF
few,TRBV5-6,TRBJ1-3,TRBD1,TGTGCCAGCAGCGAACAGGGGCCTGGAAACACCATATATTTT,CASSEQGPGNTIYF
-,TRBV7-9,TRBJ1-4,-,TGTGCCAGCAGCTTGGACCAAAGGGGAAAACTGTTTTTT,CASSLDQRGKLFF
-,TRBV19,TRBJ2-7,-,TGTGCCAGGAGGAGGGAGGCCTACGAGCAGTACTTC,CARRREAYEQYF
-,TRBV11-1,TRBJ2-7,-,TGTGCCAGCAGCTTACGCGGAGCCTACGAGCAGTACTTC,CASSLRGAYEQYF